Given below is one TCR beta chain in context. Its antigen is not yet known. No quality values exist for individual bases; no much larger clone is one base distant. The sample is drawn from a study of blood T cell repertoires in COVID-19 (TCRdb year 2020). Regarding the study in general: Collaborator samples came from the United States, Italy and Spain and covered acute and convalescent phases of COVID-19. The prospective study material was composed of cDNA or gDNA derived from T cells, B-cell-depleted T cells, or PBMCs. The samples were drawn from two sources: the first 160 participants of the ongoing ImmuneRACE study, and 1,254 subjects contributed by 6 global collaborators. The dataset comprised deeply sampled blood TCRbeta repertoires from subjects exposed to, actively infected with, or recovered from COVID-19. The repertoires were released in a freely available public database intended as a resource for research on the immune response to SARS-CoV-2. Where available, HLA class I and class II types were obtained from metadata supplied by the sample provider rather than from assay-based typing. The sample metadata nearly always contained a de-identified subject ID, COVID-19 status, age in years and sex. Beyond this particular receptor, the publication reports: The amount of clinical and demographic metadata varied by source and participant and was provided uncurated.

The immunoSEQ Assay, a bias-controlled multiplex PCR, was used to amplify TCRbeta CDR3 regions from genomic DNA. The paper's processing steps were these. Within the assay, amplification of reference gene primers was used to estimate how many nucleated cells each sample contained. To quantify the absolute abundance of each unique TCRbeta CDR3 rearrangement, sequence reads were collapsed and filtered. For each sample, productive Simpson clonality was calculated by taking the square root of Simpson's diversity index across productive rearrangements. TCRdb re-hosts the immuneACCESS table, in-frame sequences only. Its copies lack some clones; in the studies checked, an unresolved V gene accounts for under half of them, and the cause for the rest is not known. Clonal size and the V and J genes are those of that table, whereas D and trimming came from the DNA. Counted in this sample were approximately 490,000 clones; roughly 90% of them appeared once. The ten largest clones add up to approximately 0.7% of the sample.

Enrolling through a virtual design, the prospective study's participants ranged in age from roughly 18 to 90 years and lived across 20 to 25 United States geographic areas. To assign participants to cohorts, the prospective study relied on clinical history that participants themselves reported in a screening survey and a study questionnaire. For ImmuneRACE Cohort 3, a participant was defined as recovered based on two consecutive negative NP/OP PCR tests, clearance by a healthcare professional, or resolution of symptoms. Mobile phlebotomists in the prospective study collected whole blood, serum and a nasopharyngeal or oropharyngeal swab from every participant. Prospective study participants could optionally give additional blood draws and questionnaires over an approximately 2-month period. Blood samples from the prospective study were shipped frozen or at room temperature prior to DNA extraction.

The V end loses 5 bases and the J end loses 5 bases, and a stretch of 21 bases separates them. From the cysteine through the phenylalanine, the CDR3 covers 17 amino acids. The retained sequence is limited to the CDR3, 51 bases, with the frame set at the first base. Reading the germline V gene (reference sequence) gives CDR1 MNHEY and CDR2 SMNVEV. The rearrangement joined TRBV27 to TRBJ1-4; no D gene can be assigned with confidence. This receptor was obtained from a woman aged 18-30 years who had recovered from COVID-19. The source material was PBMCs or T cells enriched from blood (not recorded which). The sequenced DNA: TGTGCCAGCAGTCCCGGTGTGGACTACCCCTTCAATGAAAAACTGTTTTTT. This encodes CASSPGVDYPFNEKLFF.